One T cell receptor (beta chain) is described in this entry. Antigen: not known. This sample is part of a study of T cell repertoires in cytomegalovirus infection. TCRdb reprocessed the reads via MiXCR and lists one record per CDR3 protein. Of 200,000 or so distinct CDR3 sequences detected, around 40% appear once; the ten largest clones hold around 60%. Germline V CDR1 and CDR2: SGHVS, FQNEAQ. The germline V and J ends were trimmed by 6 bases and 3 bases, with 11 bases remaining between them. This CDR3 is built from 13 residues. Source: CD8+ T cells from cultured PBMCs, taken from culture after CMV antigen stimulation. The receptor's source is a human donor in good health (CMV status not recorded). Some clones in this sample may be carry-over from other donors' samples. The V call is TRBV7-8, the J call TRBJ1-1; D is undetermined. The CDR3 is CASRVGPDTEAFF. CDR3 DNA: TGTGCCAGCAGAGTGGGCCCTGACACTGAAGCTTTCTTT.